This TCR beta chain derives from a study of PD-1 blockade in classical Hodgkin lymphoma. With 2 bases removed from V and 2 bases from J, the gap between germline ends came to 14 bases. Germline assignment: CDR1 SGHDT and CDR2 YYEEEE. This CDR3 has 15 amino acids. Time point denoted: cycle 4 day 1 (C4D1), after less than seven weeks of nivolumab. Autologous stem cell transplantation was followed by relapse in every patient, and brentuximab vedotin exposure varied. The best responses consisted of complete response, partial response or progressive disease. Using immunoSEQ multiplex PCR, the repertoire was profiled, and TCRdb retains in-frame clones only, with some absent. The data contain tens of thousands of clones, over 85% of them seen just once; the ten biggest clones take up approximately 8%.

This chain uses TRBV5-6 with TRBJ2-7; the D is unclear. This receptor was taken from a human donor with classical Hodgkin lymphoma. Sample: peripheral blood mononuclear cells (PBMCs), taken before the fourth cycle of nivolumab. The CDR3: CASSLGGNPTYEQYF. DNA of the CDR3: TGTGCCAGCAGCTTAGGTGGGAATCCTACCTACGAGCAGTACTTC.